The T cell receptor (beta chain) described here comes from a study of T cells in Graves' hyperthyroidism and ophthalmopathy. For the study at large: Peripheral blood specimens were obtained at initial diagnosis, prior to any treatment.

Regions amplified from RNA transcripts were the TCR beta CDR3 regions. Researchers ran a first-round RT-PCR on the TCR CDR3 using the HTBI primer set. TCRdb fed the multiplex PCR reads into MiXCR, producing one record per CDR3 protein. The table has around 340,000 distinct CDR3 sequences, around 20% seen once. This clonotype appeared a few times. Its antigen is unknown. The study, taken as a whole, reports: Ophthalmopathy got predicted by the model a median around 6.6 months before its onset.

Cells are PBMCs isolated from about 10 ml of fresh blood. Looked up from germline, CDR1 is SGHRS and CDR2 is YFSETQ. The CDR3 contains 19 residues. The trim removed 3 bases at V and 0 bases at J, leaving 6 bases unmatched. The sequence was collected from a woman aged 45 to 65 with Graves' hyperthyroidism. The sample was blood. The chain employs TRBV5-1 and TRBJ2-2, with 15 bases fitting TRBD2. The CDR3 DNA reads TGCGCCAGCAGCTCAGGACTAGCGGGGGGGCCTCCGAACACCGGGGAGCTGTTTTTT. Encoded protein: CASSSGLAGGPPNTGELFF.